The 2 T cell receptor beta chains given below trace back to one sample, sequenced in a study of control samples from healthy donors and cancer patients. Some clones are missing from TCRdb's copy, which holds only in-frame ones; the method was immunoSEQ multiplex PCR. Of fewer than 110,000 clones listed, around nine tenths are singletons. The sequenced sample was PBMCs. The receptors were gathered from a man aged 55 to 70 with lung cancer.

This chain uses TRBV6-1 with TRBJ1-5; tentatively, D is TRBD1 (5 bases). The V gene lost 3 bases and the J gene lost 7 bases, with 7 bases spanning the gap. The CDR3 is 12 amino acids. Germline V gene data show CDR1 as MNHNS and CDR2 as SASEGT. The CDR3 DNA reads as TGTGCCAGCAGTGACAGGGACCAGCCCCAGCATTTT. Its translation is CASSDRDQPQHF.

This clone has just one count. The rearrangement joins TRBV20-1 to TRBJ1-4; a possible D gene is TRBD1 (5 bases). Germline V CDR1 and CDR2: DFQATT, SNEGSKA (reference sequence). There are 14 residues in the CDR3. V shed 3 bases and J shed 7 bases, with 15 bases lying between them. CDR3 DNA sequence: TGCAGTGCTAGTCAGGGCGATATAGGTGAAAAACTGTTTTTT. Translated, it gives CSASQGDIGEKLFF.